A single sample is the source of the 22 T cell receptor beta chains below, sequenced in a study of CD8+ T cells in alopecia areata. cDNA reverse transcribed from extracted RNA served as the sequencing template. The assay was immunoSEQ multiplex PCR, and TCRdb's table has in-frame clones only and misses some. Altogether about 150,000 clones are present, about 50% being singletons, with the ten largest covering approximately 19%. The material sequenced was CD8+ T cells sorted from blood, taken at week 0. These receptors were collected from a human donor with alopecia areata.

This clone occurred once. The chain joins TRBV2 to TRBJ1-2, with 7 bases that match TRBD1. The CDR3 sequence is 13 residues long. Germline V CDR1 and CDR2: SNHLY, FYNNEI. Unmatched junction bases numbered 5, after V lost 6 bases and J lost 4 bases. CDR3: CASRSGQLYGYTF. In DNA, the CDR3 is TGTGCCAGCAGATCGGGACAGCTCTATGGCTACACCTTC.

The chain employs TRBV10-2 and TRBJ2-7, with D unclear. CDR1 is WSHSY and CDR2 is SAAADI in the germline V gene. Trimming stripped 3 bases from V and 0 bases from J, with 6 bases between. This CDR3 spans 13 amino acids. CDR3 nucleotides: TGCGCCAGCAGTGAAGGCCCCTCCTACGAGCAGTACTTC. Its translation: CASSEGPSYEQYF.

This clone was seen a few times. The chain carries TRBV29-1 and TRBJ1-4; D gene unclear. The germline V and J ends were trimmed by 5 bases and 3 bases, with 10 bases remaining between them. In germline, CDR1 is SQVTM, CDR2 ANQGSEA. This CDR3 region has 13 residues. The CDR3 DNA follows: TGCAGCGTTTTATCCGGCTCTAATGAAAAACTGTTTTTT. Residues: CSVLSGSNEKLFF.

Of note for this clone: The same CDR3 can be traced to other DNA sequences in this sample. CDR3 bases: TGTGCCTGGAAAGGCAGGGGTAATCAGCCCCAGCATTTT. This sequence encodes CAWKGRGNQPQHF. The chain recombines TRBV30 with TRBJ1-5, with a tentative D call TRBD1 (6 bases). CDR3 size: 13 residues. Per the germline V gene, CDR1 is GTSNPN and CDR2 is SVGIG (reference sequence). V was pared by 4 bases and J by 4 bases, with 11 bases between. The complete variable domain, with remaining parts taken from reference TRBV30 and TRBJ1-5, reads SQTIHQWPATLVQPVGSPLSLECTVEGTSNPNLYWYRQAAGRGLQLLFYSVGIGQISSEVPQNLSASRPQDRQFILSSKKLLLSDSGFYLCAWKGRGNQPQHFGDGTRLSIL.

There are a few counts of this clone. Other DNA sequences from this sample encode an identical CDR3 as well. The chain employs TRBV30 and TRBJ2-7; TRBD2 is a possible D gene (5 bases). The germline V gene encodes CDR1 GTSNPN and CDR2 SVGIG (reference sequence). This CDR3 has 13 residues. V was shortened by 2 bases and J by 3 bases, with 11 bases between the two germline ends. This chain's CDR3 is CAWSPGSSYEQYF. CDR3 nucleotides: TGTGCCTGGAGTCCGGGATCCAGCTACGAGCAGTACTTC.

The chain has TRBV9 and TRBJ2-7; D is perhaps TRBD1 (6 bases). In germline, CDR1 is SGDLS, CDR2 YYNGEE. The CDR3 length is 14 residues. Trimming shortened V by 0 bases and J by 4 bases, and 11 bases separated the two germline ends. CDR3 region: CASSVEGGLYEQYF. The CDR3 nucleotides are TGTGCCAGCAGCGTAGAAGGGGGTCTGTACGAGCAGTACTTC.

The J gene is TRBJ2-2, the V gene TRBV30; D might be TRBD2 (7 bases). CDR1 GTSNPN and CDR2 SVGIG come from the germline V gene (reference sequence). There are 14 residues in the CDR3. Trimming shortened V by 2 bases and J by 5 bases, and 12 bases separated the two germline ends. Here the CDR3 DNA reads TGTGCCTGGAGTCGGGGGGCCGGGACCGGGGAGCTGTTTTTT. It translates to CAWSRGAGTGELFF.

The V gene is TRBV2, the J gene TRBJ2-7; 8 bases align to TRBD1. This CDR3 is built from 12 residues. Trimming took 5 bases from V and 3 from J; bases not matched to a gene: 0. Germline values: CDR1 SNHLY, CDR2 FYNNEI. The CDR3 DNA sequence: TGTGCCAGCAGTACAGGGGGCTACGAGCAGTACTTC. Translation gives CASSTGGYEQYF.

The chain uses TRBV30 and TRBJ2-1, with D hard to call. V lost 0 bases to trimming and J lost 6 bases, with 12 bases between them. This CDR3 contains 14 residues. Germline lookup yields CDR1 GTSNPN and CDR2 SVGIG (reference sequence). Written as DNA, the CDR3 is TGTGCCTGGAGTGTGTCCATGGACGGCAATGAGCAGTTCTTC. Its protein product is CAWSVSMDGNEQFF.

The genes are TRBV19 and TRBJ2-1; no firm D call. Trimming took off 1 base at V and 0 bases at J, with 13 bases between the two ends. The CDR3 runs 17 residues. CDR1 and CDR2 (germline): LNHDA, SQIVND (reference sequence). CDR3 sequence: CASSIGSRSSSYNEQFF. The CDR3 nucleotides read TGTGCCAGTAGTATAGGGTCCCGGTCGAGCTCCTACAATGAGCAGTTCTTC.

The chain combines TRBV12-5 with TRBJ1-3; D is perhaps TRBD1 (5 bases). Per the germline V gene, CDR1 is LGHNT and CDR2 is FRNRAP. CDR3 length: 14 amino acids. Trimming removed 1 base at V and 3 bases at J, with 7 bases between. The CDR3 here is CASGLEGLGNTIYF. The CDR3 coding sequence is TGTGCTAGTGGTTTGGAGGGGCTTGGAAACACCATATATTTT. The whole variable domain, filled in from reference TRBV12-5 and TRBJ1-3, reads DARVTQTPRHKVTEMGQEVTMRCQPILGHNTVFWYRQTMMQGLELLAYFRNRAPLDDSGMPKDRFSAEMPDATLATLKIQPSEPRDSAVYFCASGLEGLGNTIYFGEGSWLTVV.

This clone came up a few times. The chain employs TRBV5-1 and TRBJ1-1; D call uncertain. Trimming took 3 bases from V and 6 from J, leaving 15 bases between them. The germline V gene encodes CDR1 SGHRS and CDR2 YFSETQ. This CDR3 comprises 14 residues. CDR3 sequence (DNA): TGCGCCAGCAGCTCAAGAGGGTTCGGGGCTGAAGCTTTCTTT. This encodes CASSSRGFGAEAFF.

The CDR3 here is CASSLASRDFETQYF. The CDR3 DNA is TGTGCCAGCAGCTTAGCGAGTAGGGACTTCGAGACCCAGTACTTC. The chain links TRBV7-6 to TRBJ2-5; tentatively, D is TRBD2 (6 bases). Trimming shortened V by 0 bases and J by 5 bases, and 13 bases separated the two germline ends. Germline loops: CDR1 SGHVS, CDR2 FNYEAQ. This CDR3 spans 15 amino acids.

This clone was observed a few times. The V and J genes are TRBV4-3 and TRBJ2-7; 10 positions match TRBD2. V dropped 2 bases and J dropped 0; count of bases not matched to a gene: 10. The CDR3 loop spans 18 amino acids. Germline V gene sequence: CDR1 LGHNA, CDR2 YSLEER. The CDR3 region has the DNA TGCGCCAGCAGCCAATCCTTTAGCGGGGGGCACAGCTCCTACGAGCAGTACTTC. Protein sequence: CASSQSFSGGHSSYEQYF.

This chain uses TRBV15 with TRBJ2-7; D might be TRBD2 (6 bases). Germline loops: CDR1 LNHNV, CDR2 YYDKDF (reference sequence). The V end lost 0 bases, the J end lost 3 bases, and 18 bases lay between the germline ends. This CDR3 comprises 17 residues. The CDR3 bases are TGTGCCACCAGCAGAGATCGCGGGGAGCCGGAGGTCTACGAGCAGTACTTC. Translation: CATSRDRGEPEVYEQYF.

This chain joins TRBV30 and TRBJ1-2; D unresolved. V was shortened by 2 bases and J by 14 bases, with 21 bases between the two germline ends. Germline CDR1 is GTSNPN and CDR2 is SVGIG (reference sequence). The CDR3 contains 13 residues. CDR3 loop: CAWSHSETRARTF. The CDR3 DNA reads as TGTGCCTGGAGTCACAGCGAGACGAGGGCTAGGACCTTC.

This clone occurred a few times. J is TRBJ2-4 and V is TRBV7-8; a possible D gene is TRBD2 (5 bases). Trimming cost V 5 bases and J 4 bases, with 15 bases left between them. CDR3 length: 15 amino acids. Germline CDR1 SGHVS, CDR2 FQNEAQ. The CDR3 loop reads CASSPPGETKNIQYF. In nucleotides, the CDR3 is TGTGCCAGCAGCCCGCCCGGGGAAACAAAAAACATTCAGTACTTC.

The chain recombines TRBV4-3 with TRBJ2-7, with D perhaps being TRBD1 or TRBD2 (5 bases each). The CDR3 has 15 residues. Germline loops: CDR1 LGHNA, CDR2 YSLEER. V lost 0 bases to trimming and J lost 2 bases, with 11 bases between them. CDR3 loop: CASSQDTRGPYEQYF. In nucleotides, the CDR3 is TGCGCCAGCAGCCAAGATACACGGGGACCCTACGAGCAGTACTTC.

The J gene is TRBJ1-2, the V gene TRBV14; no definite D call. Trimming removed 3 bases from V and 7 bases from J, with 12 bases in between. The CDR3 sequence is 13 residues long. Germline V gives CDR1 SGHDN, CDR2 FVKESK. DNA for the CDR3: TGTGCCAGCAGCCAGATAAGGACCGGTGGCTACACCTTC. Translated: CASSQIRTGGYTF.

The V call is TRBV19, the J call TRBJ2-7, with D tentatively TRBD1 or TRBD2 (5 bases each). Germline values: CDR1 LNHDA, CDR2 SQIVND (reference sequence). The length of the CDR3 is 18 residues. The germline V and J ends were trimmed by 7 bases and 2 bases, with 27 bases remaining between them. CDR3 residues: CASTSPGSRENWTYEQYF. The CDR3 DNA sequence: TGTGCCAGTACCTCACCGGGAAGCAGGGAAAATTGGACCTACGAGCAGTACTTC.

This chain uses TRBV7-9 with TRBJ2-3; maybe TRBD2 (6 bases). Trimming stripped 1 base from V and 2 bases from J, with 10 bases between. This CDR3 is built from 15 residues. The germline V gene has CDR1 SEHNR and CDR2 FQNEAQ (reference sequence). The CDR3 sequence is CASSLVSGATDTQYF. For the CDR3, the DNA is TGTGCCAGCAGCTTAGTTAGCGGCGCCACAGATACGCAGTATTTT.

This clone was observed a handful of times. The CDR3 loop is CASSLIPETEAFF. CDR3 DNA: TGTGCCAGCAGTTTAATTCCCGAAACTGAAGCTTTCTTT. The rearrangement links TRBV27 to TRBJ1-1, with D unresolved. The CDR3 consists of 13 residues. The ends were cut back, 2 bases at V and 5 bases at J, with 9 bases in the middle. Germline V CDR1 and CDR2: MNHEY, SMNVEV (reference sequence).